Presented here are 17 T cell receptor beta chains from one specimen sequenced in a study of blood T cells in healthy people across ages (dated by TCRdb to 2014 to 2015). The library was built by means of 5' RACE. This sample was sequenced with an Illumina HiSeq 2500. A second roughly 7 to 12 cycle PCR used a sample-barcoded 5' primer and a J-beta primer mix. TCRdb reanalyzed the raw reads on its own, using fastp at Q25 for trimming and MiXCR for clone calling, and kept in-frame beta chains. CDR3 protein duplicates are merged, each entry listing the most common genes and DNA. The sample table lists about 1.7 million distinct CDR3 sequences, 28% of them with a count of one. The top ten hold around 7.7% of the sample. What was sequenced was blood. Every receptor here comes from a woman in her thirties in good health.

This clonotype showed up just a few times. The V gene is TRBV12-3 or TRBV12-4, the J gene TRBJ2-6, with TRBD2 as a possible D gene (6 bases). V lost 3 bases to trimming and J lost 5 bases, with 14 bases between them. The CDR3 consists of 16 residues. The CDR3 is CASSFPKGGWANVLTF. Here the CDR3 DNA reads TGTGCCAGCAGTTTTCCGAAGGGAGGCTGGGCCAACGTCCTGACTTTC.

This chain uses TRBV20-1 with TRBJ2-3; 11 nucleotides agree with TRBD2. Germline lookup yields CDR1 DFQATT and CDR2 SNEGSKA (reference sequence). V was pared by 2 bases and J by 2 bases, with 9 bases of the junction left unmatched. This CDR3 has 17 residues. The CDR3 protein is CSARMVAGGFNTDTQYF. The DNA for the CDR3 is TGCAGTGCTAGAATGGTAGCGGGGGGGTTTAACACAGATACGCAGTATTTT.

This clonotype has only a few counts. This sequence joins TRBV7-3 and TRBJ2-7; 7 bases agree with TRBD1. The germline gives CDR1 SGHTA, CDR2 FQGTGA. CDR3 size: 15 residues. The V gene end was trimmed by 5 bases and the J gene end by 0 bases; junction bases not matched to a gene: 7. The CDR3 nucleotides read TGTGCCAGCAGCAAAGACAGGGAGAGCTCCTACGAGCAGTACTTC. This translates into CASSKDRESSYEQYF.

This clonotype was counted only a few times. This chain connects TRBV25-1 to TRBJ1-4; 10 nucleotides agree with TRBD1. This CDR3 has 16 amino acids. CDR1 is MGHDK, CDR2 SYGVNS, per germline. The trim removed 2 bases at V and 2 bases at J, leaving 2 bases unmatched. CDR3 in amino acids: CASSEDRGLTNEKLFF. CDR3 nucleotide sequence: TGTGCCAGCAGTGAAGACAGGGGGCTGACTAATGAAAAACTGTTTTTT.

This clonotype was counted at least ten times. The chain joins TRBV6-6 to TRBJ2-7; 10 nucleotides align to TRBD1. The CDR3 contains 16 residues. Germline V gene sequence: CDR1 MNHNY, CDR2 SVGAGI (reference sequence). V lost 0 bases, J lost 1 base, and 3 bases stayed unmatched. The CDR3 DNA is TGTGCCAGCAGTTACTCGGGACAGGGGTTGTCCTACGAGCAGTACTTC. Its translation: CASSYSGQGLSYEQYF.

The gene calls are TRBV6-5 and TRBJ2-3; 7 bases line up with TRBD1. V dropped 0 bases and J dropped 5; count of bases not matched to a gene: 5. The V gene's germline CDR1 is MNHEY and CDR2 SVGAGI. This CDR3 is 15 amino acids long. The CDR3, as DNA: TGTGCCAGCAGTTACTCGGTGACAGGGCTAGATACGCAGTATTTT. It yields the protein CASSYSVTGLDTQYF.

The chain uses TRBV12-3 or TRBV12-4 and TRBJ2-1; the match to TRBD2 covers 11 bases. The J segment lost 8 bases and the V segment lost 5 bases, leaving 8 bases of the junction unmatched. This CDR3 has 15 amino acids. DNA for the CDR3: TGTGCCAGCAGTGACTCTAGCGGGGGGCCGCATGAGCAGTTCTTC. The encoded protein is CASSDSSGGPHEQFF.

This clonotype was picked up a small number of times. The V call is TRBV6-5, the J call TRBJ2-5, with D tentatively TRBD2 (7 bases). Germline CDR1 is MNHEY and CDR2 is SVGAGI. V lost 8 bases, J lost 5 bases, and 15 bases lay in between. The CDR3 sequence is 13 residues long. The CDR3 loop is CASGGAWGETQYF. CDR3 nucleotide sequence: TGTGCCAGCGGGGGGGCCTGGGGGGAGACCCAGTACTTC.

This clonotype was picked up a small number of times. The V gene is TRBV21-1, the J gene TRBJ2-7. TRBV21-1 is a documented pseudogene. The CDR3 totals 14 residues. CDR3 amino acids: CASSDLDSKTEQYF. CDR3 sequence (DNA): TGTGCCAGCAGCGACTTAGACTCAAAGACCGAGCAGTACTTC.

Here the CDR3 reads CASSLPQRQPTF. Here the CDR3 DNA reads TGTGCCAGCAGTTTGCCCCAAAGACAGCCCACCTTC. V gene TRBV28 combines with J gene TRBJ1-2, with D maybe TRBD1 (5 bases). CDR1 is MDHEN and CDR2 is SYDVKM in the germline V gene. This CDR3 has 12 residues. Trimming shortened V by 3 bases and J by 13 bases, and 15 bases separated the two germline ends.

The chain employs TRBV6-2 or TRBV6-3 and TRBJ2-1; perhaps TRBD1 as D (6 bases). Trimming took off 6 bases at V and 9 bases at J, with 9 bases between the two ends. This CDR3 has 11 residues. Germline lookup yields CDR1 MNHEY and CDR2 SVGEGT. The CDR3 bases are TGTGCCAGCAGCTACAGGGCTGAGCAGTTCTTC. Its protein product is CASSYRAEQFF.

This clonotype was found a few times. The junction departs from germline at one end; a sequencing error may be responsible. The chain recombines TRBV11-1 with TRBJ2-1; D is perhaps TRBD1 or TRBD2 (5 bases each). This CDR3 is built from 21 residues. Germline assignment: CDR1 SGHAT and CDR2 FQDESV (reference sequence). CDR3: CASSSARTSSQVAGTYNKQFF. In DNA form, the CDR3 reads TGTGCCAGCAGCTCCGCCCGAACCAGCTCGCAGGTGGCTGGGACCTACAATAAGCAGTTCTTC. Supplemented by reference TRBV11-1 and TRBJ2-1, the full variable domain reads EAEVAQSPRYKITEKSQAVAFWCDPISGHATLYWYRQILGQGPELLVQFQDESVVDDSQLPKDRFSAERLKGVDSTLKIQPAELGDSAMYLCASSSARTSSQVAGTYNKQFFGPGTRLTVL.

In this sample, this clonotype turned up a few times. V usage is TRBV30 and J usage is TRBJ2-1; D unclear. Germline V gene data show CDR1 as GTSNPN and CDR2 as SVGIG (reference sequence). Trimming cost V 2 bases and J 2 bases, with 10 bases left between them. The CDR3 covers 14 residues. In DNA form, the CDR3 reads TGTGCCTGGAGTCACCGTGTCCCCTACAATGAGCAGTTCTTC. Encoded protein: CAWSHRVPYNEQFF.

The genes are TRBV27 and TRBJ1-1, with TRBD1 matching over 7 bases. The CDR3 is made up of 19 amino acids. Trimming at V came to 2 bases and at J to 4 bases, leaving 19 bases not matched to a gene. The germline V gene encodes CDR1 MNHEY and CDR2 SMNVEV (reference sequence). The chain's CDR3 is CASSLGIRQGLPKGTEAFF. The CDR3 DNA reads TGTGCCAGCAGTTTAGGGATAAGACAGGGACTACCAAAGGGCACTGAAGCTTTCTTT.

This clonotype was seen more than once but under ten times. The rearrangement links TRBV6-1 to TRBJ2-7; D uncertain. CDR1 and CDR2 from the germline V gene are MNHNS and SASEGT. V was cut by 2 bases and J by 3 bases, with 17 bases left in between. This CDR3 contains 16 residues. The CDR3 reads CASSERVPETSYEQYF. Here the CDR3 DNA reads TGTGCCAGCAGTGAACGGGTCCCTGAAACCAGCTACGAGCAGTACTTC.

The chain uses TRBV27 and TRBJ1-4; tentative D call: TRBD1 (5 bases). The CDR3 totals 15 residues. The germline V gene encodes CDR1 MNHEY and CDR2 SMNVEV (reference sequence). Trimming cost V 0 bases and J 7 bases, with 12 bases left between them. In DNA, the CDR3 is TGTGCCAGCAGTTTATCCCCGGGACGGGGTGAAAAACTGTTTTTT. Protein product: CASSLSPGRGEKLFF.

The rearrangement uses TRBV18 and TRBJ1-4; D is perhaps TRBD1 (6 bases). CDR1 KGHSH and CDR2 LQKENI come from the germline V gene. This CDR3 comprises 14 residues. With 1 base removed from V and 6 bases from J, the gap between germline ends came to 9 bases. The CDR3 loop reads CASSPRDTYEKLFF. DNA for the CDR3: TGTGCCAGCTCACCACGGGACACTTATGAAAAACTGTTTTTT.